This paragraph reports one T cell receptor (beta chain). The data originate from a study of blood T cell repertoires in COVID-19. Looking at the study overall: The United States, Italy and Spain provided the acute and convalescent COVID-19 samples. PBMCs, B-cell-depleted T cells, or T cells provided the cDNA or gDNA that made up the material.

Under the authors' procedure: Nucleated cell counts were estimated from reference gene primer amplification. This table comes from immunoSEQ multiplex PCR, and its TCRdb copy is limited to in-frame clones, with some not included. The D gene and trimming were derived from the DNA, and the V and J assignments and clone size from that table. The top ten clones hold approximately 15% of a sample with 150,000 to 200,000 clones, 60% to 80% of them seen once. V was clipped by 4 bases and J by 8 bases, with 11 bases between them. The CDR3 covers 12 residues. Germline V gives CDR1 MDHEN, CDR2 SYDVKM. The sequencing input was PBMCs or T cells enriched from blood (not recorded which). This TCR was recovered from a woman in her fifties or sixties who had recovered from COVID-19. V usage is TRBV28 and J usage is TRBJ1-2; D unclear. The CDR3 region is CASSSTPRGYTF. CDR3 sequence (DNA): TGTGCCAGCAGTTCTACCCCTCGCGGCTACACCTTC.